These 2 T cell receptor beta chains came from one sample sequenced in a study of follicular helper T cells after annual influenza vaccination. Indicated time point: 2014-2015 season, pre-vaccination. Sequencing used immunoSEQ multiplex PCR; TCRdb keeps in-frame clones, though not all of them. The sample yields about 14,000 clones, approximately 84% seen once. This sample comprised CXCR5- memory CD4+ T cells sorted from blood, obtained on the day of influenza vaccination. All receptors come from an adult who received the influenza vaccine.

This clone was picked up one time. The chain carries TRBV25-1 and TRBJ2-1; the match to TRBD2 covers 13 bases. V was pared by 4 bases and J by 4 bases, with 4 bases of the junction left unmatched. There are 16 residues in the CDR3. Germline CDR1 reads MGHDK; CDR2 reads SYGVNS. CDR3 protein: CASSGGTSGVYNEQFF. The DNA for the CDR3 is TGTGCCAGCAGTGGGGGGACTAGCGGGGTATACAATGAGCAGTTCTTC. The full variable domain, rest sourced from reference TRBV25-1 and TRBJ2-1, is EADIYQTPRYLVIGTGKKITLECSQTMGHDKMYWYQQDPGMELHLIHYSYGVNSTEKGDLSSESTVSRIRTEHFPLTLESARPSHTSQYLCASSGGTSGVYNEQFFGPGTRLTVL.

The chain couples TRBV6-1 to TRBJ1-1; D not certain. Trimming shortened V by 0 bases and J by 4 bases, and 12 bases separated the two germline ends. This CDR3 comprises 15 residues. CDR1 and CDR2 (germline): MNHNS, SASEGT. CDR3 sequence: CASSEARRVSTEAFF. The CDR3 DNA reads as TGTGCCAGCAGTGAAGCGCGAAGGGTTAGCACTGAAGCTTTCTTT.